This TCR beta chain was retrieved from a study of spatial heterogeneity in lung cancer. Points from the study as a whole: Ubiquitous expanded tumor TCRs were observed in blood more at resection than follow-up.

Germline CDR1 and CDR2: SGHRS and YFSETQ. The CDR3 length is 14 residues. With V trimmed by 1 base and J by 5 bases, 5 bases remained unmatched. The sample's time point: blood at routine non-recurrence follow-up after resection. TCRs were sequenced from unsorted whole RNA of tumor, nontumor lung or PBMC. TCRdb reanalysed the 5' RACE reads using MiXCR and keeps one entry per CDR3 protein. The data show about 36,000 distinct CDR3 sequences, approximately 8% seen once. This clonotype was found many times. Its antigen is as yet unknown. The chain links TRBV5-1 to TRBJ2-5, with 7 bases identical to TRBD2. Sequenced material: PBMCs, taken at follow-up. This TCR derives from a male donor with early-stage non-small cell lung cancer. This CDR3 reads CASSLSSGGETQYF. The CDR3, as DNA: TGCGCCAGCAGCTTGTCCTCCGGGGGGGAGACCCAGTACTTC. The whole variable domain, filled in from reference TRBV5-1 and TRBJ2-5, reads KAGVTQTPRYLIKTRGQQVTLSCSPISGHRSVSWYQQTPGQGLQFLFEYFSETQRNKGNFPGRFSGRQFSNSRSEMNVSTLELGDSALYLCASSLSSGGETQYFGPGTRLLVL.